The 8 T cell receptor beta chains below all came from one sample that was sequenced in a study of blood T cell repertoires in COVID-19. Sequencing was performed with immunoSEQ multiplex PCR; in TCRdb, only in-frame clones are kept and a portion is missing. The table shows about 330,000 clones, with approximately 85% occurring only once. The sequencing input was peripheral blood. All receptors derive from a human donor in a cohort sampled during active COVID-19.

This clone was observed many times. This sequence joins TRBV12-3 or TRBV12-4 and TRBJ2-3; 10 bases map to TRBD1. The CDR3 covers 13 residues. The CDR3 spells CAVGQGFTDTQYF. The CDR3, as DNA: TGTGCGGTGGGACAGGGGTTCACAGATACGCAGTATTTT.

The chain has TRBV19 and TRBJ1-1; D may be TRBD1 (6 bases). CDR3 length: 13 amino acids. Trimming cost V 5 bases and J 8 bases, with 15 bases left between them. Germline-derived CDR1 and CDR2 are LNHDA and SQIVND (reference sequence). The CDR3 DNA is TGTGCCAGTAGTTCTGACAGGATGGGGGAAGCTTTCTTT. Residues: CASSSDRMGEAFF.

In its sample, this clone was seen once. The V gene is TRBV2, the J gene TRBJ2-1, with 8 bases that match TRBD1. V was pared by 4 bases and J by 4 bases, with 6 bases of the junction left unmatched. Germline values: CDR1 SNHLY, CDR2 FYNNEI. This CDR3 comprises 15 residues. CDR3 in DNA: TGTGCCAGCAGTGGCCCGGGACAGGAGTACAATGAGCAGTTCTTC. This codes for CASSGPGQEYNEQFF.

CDR3 sequence (DNA): TGTGCCAGCAGCTCCTCCGGGACAAACACTTACGAGCAGTACTTC. It codes for CASSSSGTNTYEQYF. The chain employs TRBV11-2 and TRBJ2-7, with a tentative D call TRBD1 (6 bases). Trimming stripped 4 bases from V and 4 bases from J, with 17 bases between. The CDR3 is 15 residues long. Per the germline V gene, CDR1 is SGHAT and CDR2 is FQNNGV.

This clone was recorded a few times. The chain recombines TRBV10-3 with TRBJ2-5, with 7 bases identical to TRBD1. This CDR3 spans 15 amino acids. V shed 6 bases, J shed 2 bases, and the junction held 9 bases outside the gene matches. CDR1 and CDR2 (germline): ENHRY, SYGVKD. The CDR3, as DNA: TGTGCCATCAGCCCCACAGGGGATCCTCAAGAGACCCAGTACTTC. This encodes CAISPTGDPQETQYF.

The rearrangement uses TRBV7-2 and TRBJ2-1; 8 nucleotides align to TRBD2. The CDR3 is made up of 15 amino acids. Germline assignment: CDR1 SGHTA and CDR2 FQGNSA. With 4 bases clipped from V and 3 bases from J, the junction kept 5 bases outside the gene matches. The CDR3 nucleotides are TGTGCCAGCAGCTCAGGACTAGCCGACTACAATGAGCAGTTCTTC. It specifies CASSSGLADYNEQFF. Variable domain in full (rest from reference TRBV7-2 and TRBJ2-1): GAGVSQSPSNKVTEKGKDVELRCDPISGHTALYWYRQSLGQGLEFLIYFQGNSAPDKSGLPSDRFSAERTGGSVSTLTIQRTQQEDSAVYLCASSSGLADYNEQFFGPGTRLTVL.

This clone has only a few counts. The chain carries TRBV24-1 and TRBJ2-1; D not resolved. Trimming shortened V by 4 bases and J by 0 bases, and 9 bases separated the two germline ends. The CDR3 has 15 amino acids. Germline V gives CDR1 KGHDR, CDR2 SFDVKD. CDR3 residues: CATSEPTSSYNEQFF. The CDR3 coding sequence is TGTGCCACCAGTGAGCCAACGAGCTCCTACAATGAGCAGTTCTTC.

The chain links TRBV30 to TRBJ1-6; maybe TRBD1 (6 bases). The CDR3 has 14 amino acids. With 4 bases removed from V and 10 bases from J, the gap between germline ends came to 17 bases. CDR1 and CDR2 from the germline V gene are GTSNPN and SVGIG (reference sequence). Here the CDR3 DNA reads TGTGCCTGGATTCTTGGGGGCCGTAGATCACCCCTCCACTTT. Encoded protein: CAWILGGRRSPLHF. Complete variable domain (other parts from reference TRBV30 and TRBJ1-6): SQTIHQWPATLVQPVGSPLSLECTVEGTSNPNLYWYRQAAGRGLQLLFYSVGIGQISSEVPQNLSASRPQDRQFILSSKKLLLSDSGFYLCAWILGGRRSPLHFGNGTRLTVT.